A selection of T cell receptor beta chains follows, all from one sample in a study of cytomegalovirus exposure and HLA in healthy donors. Clones were read by immunoSEQ multiplex PCR, and TCRdb kept only the in-frame ones, dropping some. The profile shows some 140,000 clones, roughly 72% of them singletons. The specimen was PBMCs. These receptors were collected from a man aged 25-40 years in good health and CMV-seronegative. Each CDR3 is given with its conserved first and last residue. D genes are given only for firm matches. Clone size appears in some rows only: once, few, many, or a class for an expanded clone.

cdr3_aa	cdr3_nt	d_call	j_call	clone_size	v_call
CASSITGGVLNEQFF	TGTGCCAGCAGCATAACAGGGGGCGTTCTCAATGAGCAGTTCTTC	TRBD1	TRBJ2-1	NA	TRBV6-5
CASSLARTGMNTEAFF	TGTGCCAGCAGCTTGGCTCGGACAGGGATGAACACTGAAGCTTTCTTT	TRBD1	TRBJ1-1	NA	TRBV11-2
CASSQDGANSGNTIYF	TGTGCCAGCAGCCAAGATGGGGCCAACTCTGGAAACACCATATATTTT	NA	TRBJ1-3	NA	TRBV4-2
CASTTDRPYEQYF	TGTGCCAGCACAACCGACAGACCCTACGAGCAGTACTTC	NA	TRBJ2-7	NA	TRBV2
CASSLAAFDSPPYNEQFF	TGCGCCAGCAGCTTGGCGGCCTTCGACTCACCTCCTTACAATGAGCAGTTCTTC	NA	TRBJ2-1	NA	TRBV5-1
CASSPAAMNTEAFF	TGTGCCAGCTCACCGGCGGCGATGAACACTGAAGCTTTCTTT	NA	TRBJ1-1	once	TRBV18
CASPRTGGANTEAFF	TGTGCCAGCCCCCGGACGGGTGGGGCGAACACTGAAGCTTTCTTT	NA	TRBJ1-1	NA	TRBV6-1
CASSRTGEFSTDTQYF	TGCGCCAGCAGCAGGACAGGGGAGTTCAGCACAGATACGCAGTATTTT	TRBD1	TRBJ2-3	NA	TRBV5-1
CASSTIGGNSPLHF	TGTGCCAGCAGTACTATCGGGGGTAATTCACCCCTCCACTTT	NA	TRBJ1-6	NA	TRBV6-5
CSVDWQGADIQYF	TGCAGCGTTGACTGGCAGGGGGCTGACATTCAGTACTTC	TRBD1	TRBJ2-4	NA	TRBV29-1
CASSLYLAGANVLTF	TGTGCCAGCAGTTTATATTTAGCTGGGGCCAACGTCCTGACTTTC	NA	TRBJ2-6	NA	TRBV28
CASSVTTGDDSYEQYF	TGTGCCAGCAGCGTAACGACAGGGGATGATTCCTACGAGCAGTACTTC	TRBD1	TRBJ2-7	NA	TRBV7-9
CASRPPTSGGPDTQYF	TGCGCCAGCAGGCCGCCGACTAGCGGGGGGCCGGATACGCAGTATTTT	TRBD2	TRBJ2-3	NA	TRBV5-1
CASVVAGGSNTGELFF	TGTGCCAGCGTTGTGGCGGGGGGCAGTAACACCGGGGAGCTGTTTTTT	TRBD2	TRBJ2-2	NA	TRBV28
CAVDRVYGYTF	TGTGCCGTCGACAGGGTCTATGGCTACACCTTC	TRBD1	TRBJ1-2	NA	TRBV6-1
CASTPLTNSYNEQFF	TGCGCCAGCACCCCATTGACAAACTCCTACAATGAGCAGTTCTTC	NA	TRBJ2-1	NA	TRBV5-1
CASSLAGTLAGGHEQFF	TGTGCCAGCAGCTTAGCCGGTACGCTAGCGGGAGGGCATGAGCAGTTCTTC	TRBD2	TRBJ2-1	NA	TRBV7-2
CASSAQNTGELFF	TGTGCCAGCAGCGCACAGAACACCGGGGAGCTGTTTTTT	NA	TRBJ2-2	few	TRBV9
CSVEPSGQRSTDTQYF	TGCAGCGTCGAACCTAGCGGACAGAGGAGCACAGATACGCAGTATTTT	NA	TRBJ2-3	NA	TRBV29-1
CASSHTGVNEQFF	TGTGCCAGCAGCCATACAGGGGTTAATGAGCAGTTCTTC	TRBD1	TRBJ2-1	NA	TRBV14
CASSYWDRGRDGYTF	TGTGCCAGCAGTTACTGGGACAGGGGGCGCGATGGCTACACCTTC	TRBD1	TRBJ1-2	NA	TRBV6-7
CASSPRQLYGYTF	TGTGCCAGCTCACCGCGGCAGCTCTATGGCTACACCTTC	NA	TRBJ1-2	NA	TRBV18
CASSPQTGNYGYTF	TGTGCCAGCAGCCCACAGACAGGGAACTATGGCTACACCTTC	TRBD1	TRBJ1-2	NA	TRBV7-9
CASSYSTGDNSPLHF	TGTGCCAGCAGTTACTCGACGGGGGACAATTCACCCCTCCACTTT	NA	TRBJ1-6	NA	TRBV6-5
CASSQHGNQPQHF	TGTGCCAGTAGTCAACATGGCAATCAGCCCCAGCATTTT	NA	TRBJ1-5	NA	TRBV19
CASSQDEVRGAGELFF	TGCGCCAGCAGCCAAGATGAGGTGCGGGGGGCCGGGGAGCTGTTTTTT	TRBD2	TRBJ2-2	NA	TRBV4-1
CSSSTRGDTQYF	TGTTCCAGCAGCACTCGGGGGGATACGCAGTATTTT	NA	TRBJ2-3	NA	TRBV7-9
CSVTDRGNNEKLFF	TGCAGCGTTACAGACAGGGGTAATAATGAAAAACTGTTTTTT	TRBD1	TRBJ1-4	NA	TRBV29-1
CASSPRGVETQYF	TGTGCCAGCAGCCCCCGGGGGGTAGAGACCCAGTACTTC	TRBD2	TRBJ2-5	NA	TRBV7-6
CASSLGATYEQYF	TGTGCCAGCAGTTTGGGGGCAACCTACGAGCAGTACTTC	NA	TRBJ2-7	NA	TRBV28
CASSLAGVSNQPQHF	TGTGCCAGCAGCTTGGCAGGGGTGAGCAATCAGCCCCAGCATTTT	NA	TRBJ1-5	NA	TRBV5-6
CASSPGRGTVYNSPLHF	TGTGCCAGCAGCCCCGGACGAGGGACAGTTTATAATTCACCCCTCCACTTT	TRBD1	TRBJ1-6	NA	TRBV11-2
CASRGGASQYF	TGTGCCAGCAGGGGGGGGGCGTCACAGTACTTC	NA	TRBJ2-5	NA	TRBV25-1
CASGQGGIYNEQFF	TGCGCCAGTGGACAGGGCGGCATCTACAATGAGCAGTTCTTC	TRBD1	TRBJ2-1	NA	TRBV5-1
CASSPGAGPNTEAFF	TGTGCCAGCTCACCAGGCGCAGGGCCGAACACTGAAGCTTTCTTT	NA	TRBJ1-1	NA	TRBV18
CASSQGTSGVDEQYF	TGTGCCAGCAGCCAAGGGACTAGCGGGGTAGACGAGCAGTACTTC	TRBD2	TRBJ2-7	few	TRBV4-2
CASSVDLTGNTGELFF	TGTGCCAGCAGCGTAGACTTAACAGGGAACACCGGGGAGCTGTTTTTT	NA	TRBJ2-2	NA	TRBV9
CASSEALGSYEQYF	TGCGCCAGCTCAGAGGCCCTAGGATCCTACGAGCAGTACTTC	NA	TRBJ2-7	NA	TRBV5-1
CASSAPRSGAKQETQYF	TGTGCCAGCAGCGCCCCCCGTAGCGGGGCCAAACAAGAGACCCAGTACTTC	TRBD2	TRBJ2-5	NA	TRBV9
CASSEERGAYNEQFF	TGTGCCAGCAGCGAGGAGCGGGGGGCCTACAATGAGCAGTTCTTC	TRBD2	TRBJ2-1	NA	TRBV5-6
CASKAESATNEKLFF	TGTGCCAGCAAAGCAGAAAGCGCAACTAATGAAAAACTGTTTTTT	NA	TRBJ1-4	NA	TRBV2
CASSATGDWGQFF	TGCGCCAGCAGCGCGACAGGGGATTGGGGGCAGTTCTTC	TRBD1	TRBJ2-1	NA	TRBV5-1
CSATTDRVNTEAFF	TGCAGCGCCACCACGGACAGGGTAAACACTGAAGCTTTCTTT	TRBD1	TRBJ1-1	NA	TRBV29-1
CASSITGGAGTQYF	TGTGCCAGTAGTATAACAGGGGGTGCGGGGACCCAGTACTTC	TRBD1	TRBJ2-5	NA	TRBV19
CASRPSGGQETQYF	TGTGCCAGCAGGCCTAGCGGGGGGCAAGAGACCCAGTACTTC	TRBD2	TRBJ2-5	NA	TRBV2
CASSLGGDSYEQYF	TGTGCCAGCAGCTTGGGTGGAGACTCCTACGAGCAGTACTTC	NA	TRBJ2-7	NA	TRBV11-1
CASTYNRANTGELFF	TGTGCCAGCACCTATAACAGGGCGAACACCGGGGAGCTGTTTTTT	NA	TRBJ2-2	NA	TRBV6-5
CASTAGGADYSNQPQHF	TGTGCCAGCACAGCGGGGGGCGCGGACTATAGCAATCAGCCCCAGCATTTT	NA	TRBJ1-5	NA	TRBV28
CASSLRGGRKTSAPEETQYF	TGTGCCAGCAGCTTGAGAGGGGGCAGGAAGACTAGCGCCCCCGAAGAGACCCAGTACTTC	NA	TRBJ2-5	NA	TRBV5-4